The 23 T cell receptor beta chains below come from one sample, sequenced in a study of OX40 agonist ivuxolimab in advanced cancers. Profiled with immunoSEQ multiplex PCR; TCRdb holds only in-frame clones, not every one. Of approximately 60,000 clones detected, about four fifths appear once; the ten largest clones hold roughly 9.8%. The sample consisted of CD4+ or CD8+ T cells sorted from blood, taken in a trial of the OX40 agonist ivuxolimab. The receptors stem from an adult with an advanced solid tumor such as melanoma, head and neck, liver or kidney cancer.

The chain uses TRBV5-4 and TRBJ1-1; 9 bases are a match to TRBD1. V lost 4 bases to trimming and J lost 5 bases; unmatched junction nucleotides: 9. Germline values: CDR1 SGHNT, CDR2 YYREEE (reference sequence). The CDR3 spans 15 residues. The CDR3 DNA sequence: TGTGCCAGCAGCGCAAAAACAGGGGGCAGGACTGAAGCTTTCTTT. Protein sequence: CASSAKTGGRTEAFF.

V gene TRBV12-5 combines with J gene TRBJ2-5, with D uncertain. Gene TRBJ2-7 matches the end of the DNA better, so the J call may be wrong. In germline, CDR1 is LGHNT, CDR2 FRNRAP. The CDR3 runs 13 residues. CDR3 region: CASFGTYIYEQYF. In DNA, the CDR3 is TGTGCTAGTTTTGGTACCTATATCTACGAGCAGTACTTC.

The chain links TRBV5-1 to TRBJ2-3, with 12 positions matching TRBD1. After removal of 2 bases from V and 5 bases from J, the junction contained 6 bases not matched to a gene. This CDR3 is 16 amino acids long. Germline values: CDR1 SGHRS, CDR2 YFSETQ. This CDR3 reads CASSFGGTGGVDTQYF. The CDR3 nucleotides are TGCGCCAGCAGCTTTGGAGGGACAGGGGGCGTAGATACGCAGTATTTT.

The chain recombines TRBV27 with TRBJ1-1, with D perhaps matching TRBD1 (5 bases). Germline V gene data show CDR1 as MNHEY and CDR2 as SMNVEV (reference sequence). The CDR3 loop spans 15 amino acids. Trimming removed 3 bases at V and 5 bases at J, with 16 bases between. The CDR3 reads CASSFRGDGGTEAFF. The CDR3 DNA reads as TGTGCCAGCAGTTTTCGGGGGGACGGGGGGACTGAAGCTTTCTTT.

V usage is TRBV19 and J usage is TRBJ2-1, with D tentatively TRBD1 (6 bases). V lost 6 bases and J lost 3, with 18 bases in between. This CDR3 has 16 amino acids. Germline CDR1 and CDR2: LNHDA and SQIVND (reference sequence). The CDR3 region is CASSPPDRSFYNEQFF. The CDR3, as DNA: TGTGCCAGTAGCCCTCCGGACAGAAGTTTCTACAATGAGCAGTTCTTC.

J is TRBJ2-7 and V is TRBV2; D remains ambiguous. The CDR3 totals 14 residues. V dropped 4 bases and J dropped 2 bases, with 12 bases sitting between them. Per the germline V gene, CDR1 is SNHLY and CDR2 is FYNNEI. The CDR3 nucleotides are TGTGCCAGCAGTGTTAATAGGCTCACCTACGAGCAGTACTTC. This translates into CASSVNRLTYEQYF.

V and J are TRBV20-1 and TRBJ1-2, with D unclear. The ends were cut back, 5 bases at V and 5 bases at J, with 9 bases in the middle. The CDR3 is 11 amino acids. Germline loops: CDR1 DFQATT, CDR2 SNEGSKA (reference sequence). In DNA form, the CDR3 reads TGCAGTGCTCGAGGGCATTATGGCTACACCTTC. This translates into CSARGHYGYTF.

This chain connects TRBV29-1 to TRBJ2-3; D assignment may be TRBD1 or TRBD2 (5 bases each). The CDR3 sequence is 14 residues long. Trimming shortened V by 0 bases and J by 3 bases, and 10 bases separated the two germline ends. Germline V gives CDR1 SQVTM, CDR2 ANQGSEA. The CDR3 is CSVEERGPTDTQYF. Here the CDR3 DNA reads TGCAGCGTTGAAGAGAGGGGACCTACAGATACGCAGTATTTT.

This clone was counted a single time. This chain joins TRBV7-8 and TRBJ2-3; no clear D gene. This CDR3 comprises 18 residues. Germline lookup yields CDR1 SGHVS and CDR2 FQNEAQ. Deletions cut 1 base from V and 0 bases from J, with 17 bases between. This CDR3 reads CASSLGSLPGTSTDTQYF. The CDR3 nucleotides read TGTGCCAGCAGCTTAGGGTCCCTACCAGGTACTAGCACAGATACGCAGTATTTT.

V gene TRBV4-2 combines with J gene TRBJ2-5, with D possibly being TRBD2 (6 bases). The length of the CDR3 is 18 residues. Germline values: CDR1 LGHNA, CDR2 YNFKEQ. V gave up 0 bases and J gave up 2 bases, with 19 bases separating them. CDR3 residues: CASSQDWAGYAPQETQYF. The DNA for the CDR3 is TGTGCCAGCAGCCAAGATTGGGCGGGGTACGCGCCGCAAGAGACCCAGTACTTC.

The J gene is TRBJ2-2, the V gene TRBV10-3, with D hard to call. Trimming took 6 bases from V and 2 from J, leaving 10 bases between them. Per the germline V gene, CDR1 is ENHRY and CDR2 is SYGVKD. The CDR3 has 14 amino acids. The CDR3 nucleotides read TGTGCCATCAGGGAAAGGACCAACACCGGGGAGCTGTTTTTT. Translation: CAIRERTNTGELFF.

The sample holds a few counts of this clone. The chain has TRBV5-1 and TRBJ2-7; 7 positions match TRBD1. CDR1 is SGHRS, CDR2 YFSETQ, per germline. Unmatched junction bases numbered 2, after V lost 0 bases and J lost 2 bases. The CDR3 has 14 residues. This CDR3 reads CASSLGDRAYEQYF. CDR3 coding DNA: TGCGCCAGCAGCTTGGGGGACAGAGCCTACGAGCAGTACTTC.

This clone occurred once. V is TRBV4-1 and J is TRBJ2-3; D is unclear. The CDR3 totals 16 residues. The germline V and J ends were trimmed by 0 bases and 6 bases, with 16 bases remaining between them. Germline loops: CDR1 MGHRA, CDR2 YSYEKL. CDR3 protein: CASSQEARSMTDTQYF. For the CDR3, the DNA is TGCGCCAGCAGCCAAGAGGCCAGGTCGATGACGGATACGCAGTATTTT.

The chain links TRBV14 to TRBJ1-6; D call uncertain. Germline V gene sequence: CDR1 SGHDN, CDR2 FVKESK. V was shortened by 4 bases and J by 11 bases, with 12 bases between the two germline ends. The CDR3 loop spans 13 amino acids. CDR3 in amino acids: CASSLSVGAPLHF. Here the CDR3 DNA reads TGTGCCAGCAGCCTGTCAGTTGGGGCACCCCTCCACTTT.

The V call is TRBV14, the J call TRBJ1-2; 11 nucleotides line up with TRBD1. J was trimmed by 6 bases and V by 4 bases; bases with no gene match: 7. The germline V gene encodes CDR1 SGHDN and CDR2 FVKESK. This CDR3 comprises 15 residues. The CDR3 is CASSRGQGASHGYTF. The CDR3 nucleotides are TGTGCCAGCAGCCGAGGACAGGGGGCCAGCCATGGCTACACCTTC. The full variable domain, rest sourced from reference TRBV14 and TRBJ1-2, is EAGVTQFPSHSVIEKGQTVTLRCDPISGHDNLYWYRRVMGKEIKFLLHFVKESKQDESGMPNNRFLAERTGGTYSTLKVQPAELEDSGVYFCASSRGQGASHGYTFGSGTRLTVV.

The V gene is TRBV30, the J gene TRBJ2-7; the D call may be TRBD1 or TRBD2 (5 bases each). The CDR3 spans 14 residues. CDR1 and CDR2 (germline): GTSNPN, SVGIG (reference sequence). V was pared by 8 bases and J by 4 bases, with 21 bases between. CDR3: CAGYSGTYPYEQYF. The CDR3 nucleotides are TGTGCCGGGTACTCCGGGACCTACCCTTACGAGCAGTACTTC.

The J gene is TRBJ1-1, the V gene TRBV5-1, with 7 bases identical to TRBD1. The CDR3 runs 15 residues. Germline CDR1 SGHRS, CDR2 YFSETQ. With 0 bases clipped from V and 5 bases from J, the junction kept 7 bases outside the gene matches. This CDR3 is CASSLVRGQKTEAFF. DNA of the CDR3: TGCGCCAGCAGCTTGGTGAGGGGGCAGAAGACTGAAGCTTTCTTT.

This chain uses TRBV4-2 with TRBJ1-4; possibly TRBD1 for D (5 bases). CDR1 and CDR2 from the germline V gene are LGHNA and YNFKEQ. The V end lost 4 bases, the J end lost 8 bases, and 11 bases lay between the germline ends. The CDR3 runs 13 residues. For the CDR3, the DNA is TGTGCCAGCAGCCGACGACAGCGGGAAAAACTGTTTTTT. Protein: CASSRRQREKLFF.

The rearrangement uses TRBV9 and TRBJ1-2; perhaps TRBD1 as D (5 bases). CDR3 size: 14 residues. Trimming left V 0 bases short and J 5 bases short, with 11 bases between. Germline V gene sequence: CDR1 SGDLS, CDR2 YYNGEE. The CDR3 nucleotides read TGTGCCAGCAGCGTAGCCAGGGAGGCGTATGGCTACACCTTC. Encoded protein: CASSVAREAYGYTF.

The chain is built from TRBV28 and TRBJ1-5, with D possibly TRBD1 on 5 matching bases. Trimming took 6 bases from V and 6 from J, leaving 15 bases between them. Germline CDR1 is MDHEN and CDR2 is SYDVKM. The CDR3 runs to 14 residues. CDR3 protein: CASSFPTGVQPQHF. CDR3 nucleotides: TGTGCCAGCAGCTTCCCGACGGGGGTTCAGCCCCAGCATTTT. The variable domain in full, completed from reference TRBV28 and TRBJ1-5, reads DVKVTQSSRYLVKRTGEKVFLECVQDMDHENMFWYRQDPGLGLRLIYFSYDVKMKEKGDIPEGYSVSREKKERFSLILESASTNQTSMYLCASSFPTGVQPQHFGDGTRLSIL.

The rearrangement links TRBV11-2 to TRBJ1-3, with unresolved D. Trimming took off 2 bases at V and 3 bases at J, with 8 bases between the two ends. Germline CDR1 is SGHAT and CDR2 is FQNNGV. This CDR3 region has 14 residues. CDR3 region: CASSLTAIGNTIYF. The DNA of the CDR3 is TGTGCCAGCAGCTTAACAGCAATTGGAAACACCATATATTTT.

The table lists this clone with a few counts. The chain recombines TRBV5-1 with TRBJ2-7; 10 bases fit TRBD1. J gave up 5 bases and V 4 bases, and 9 bases lay outside the gene matches. The CDR3 sequence is 15 residues long. The germline V gene has CDR1 SGHRS and CDR2 YFSETQ. CDR3 amino acids: CASSQQGGQGNEQYF. The CDR3 nucleotides read TGCGCCAGCAGCCAGCAGGGGGGACAGGGGAACGAGCAGTACTTC.

J is TRBJ1-4 and V is TRBV5-1; TRBD1 is a possible D gene (6 bases). The CDR3 is 16 amino acids. Deletions cut 2 bases from V and 4 bases from J, with 15 bases between. CDR1 and CDR2 (germline): SGHRS, YFSETQ. The CDR3, as DNA: TGCGCCAGCAGCTTTTGGGGGGCCCTGCATAATGAAAAACTGTTTTTT. Amino acids: CASSFWGALHNEKLFF.